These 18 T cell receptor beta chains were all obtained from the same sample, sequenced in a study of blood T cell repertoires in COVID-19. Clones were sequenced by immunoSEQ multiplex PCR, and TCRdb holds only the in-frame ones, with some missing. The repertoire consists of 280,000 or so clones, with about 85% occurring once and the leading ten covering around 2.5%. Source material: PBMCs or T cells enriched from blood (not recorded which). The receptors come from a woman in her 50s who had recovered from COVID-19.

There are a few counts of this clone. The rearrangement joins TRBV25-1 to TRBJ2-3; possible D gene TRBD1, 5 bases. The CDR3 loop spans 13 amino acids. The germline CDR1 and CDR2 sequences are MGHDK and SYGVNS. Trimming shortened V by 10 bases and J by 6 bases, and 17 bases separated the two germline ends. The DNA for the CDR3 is TGTGCCACTATGCCAGCAGGGCACGATACGCAGTATTTT. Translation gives CATMPAGHDTQYF. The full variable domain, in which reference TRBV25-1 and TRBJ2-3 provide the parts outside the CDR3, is EADIYQTPRYLVIGTGKKITLECSQTMGHDKMYWYQQDPGMELHLIHYSYGVNSTEKGDLSSESTVSRIRTEHFPLTLESARPSHTSQYLCATMPAGHDTQYFGPGTRLTVL.

CDR3 protein: CASSLGGDSDYGYTF. The CDR3 nucleotides read TGTGCCAGTAGTTTAGGGGGCGATTCGGACTATGGCTACACCTTC. The chain uses TRBV19 and TRBJ1-2, with TRBD1 matching 7 bases. The CDR3 sequence is 15 residues long. Germline V gene data show CDR1 as LNHDA and CDR2 as SQIVND (reference sequence). The J segment lost 3 bases and the V segment lost 5 bases, leaving 9 bases of the junction unmatched.

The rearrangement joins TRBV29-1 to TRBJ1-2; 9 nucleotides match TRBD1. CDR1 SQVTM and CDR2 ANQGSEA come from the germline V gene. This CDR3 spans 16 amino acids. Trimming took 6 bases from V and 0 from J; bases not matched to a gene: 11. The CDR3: CSVPGTGPTPNYGYTF. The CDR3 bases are TGCAGCGTACCCGGGACAGGGCCTACCCCTAACTATGGCTACACCTTC.

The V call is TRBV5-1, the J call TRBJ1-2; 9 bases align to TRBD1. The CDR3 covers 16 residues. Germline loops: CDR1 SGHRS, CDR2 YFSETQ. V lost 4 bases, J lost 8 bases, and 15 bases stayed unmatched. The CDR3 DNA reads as TGCGCCAGCAGCGGAATAACAGGGGGCCGAATGGGAGGCTACACCTTC. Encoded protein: CASSGITGGRMGGYTF.

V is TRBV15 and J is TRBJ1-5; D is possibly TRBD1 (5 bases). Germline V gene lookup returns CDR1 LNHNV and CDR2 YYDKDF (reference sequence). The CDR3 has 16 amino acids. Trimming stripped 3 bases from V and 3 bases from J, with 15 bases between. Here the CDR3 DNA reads TGTGCCACCAGCAGCTCAATCCGGGGGAACAATCAGCCCCAGCATTTT. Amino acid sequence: CATSSSIRGNNQPQHF.

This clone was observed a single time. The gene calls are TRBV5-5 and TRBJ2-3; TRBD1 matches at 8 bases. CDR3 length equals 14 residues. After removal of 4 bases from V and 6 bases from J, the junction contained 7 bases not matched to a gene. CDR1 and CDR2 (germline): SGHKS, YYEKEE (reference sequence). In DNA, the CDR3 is TGTGCCAGCAGCGCGGGACAGGTAGAGGATACGCAGTATTTT. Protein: CASSAGQVEDTQYF.

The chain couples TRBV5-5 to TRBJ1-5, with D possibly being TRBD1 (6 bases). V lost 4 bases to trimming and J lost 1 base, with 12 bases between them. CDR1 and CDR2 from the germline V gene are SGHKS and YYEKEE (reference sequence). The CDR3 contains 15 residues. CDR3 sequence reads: CASSLLGASNQPQHF. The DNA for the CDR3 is TGTGCCAGCAGCCTGTTGGGGGCGAGCAATCAGCCCCAGCATTTT.

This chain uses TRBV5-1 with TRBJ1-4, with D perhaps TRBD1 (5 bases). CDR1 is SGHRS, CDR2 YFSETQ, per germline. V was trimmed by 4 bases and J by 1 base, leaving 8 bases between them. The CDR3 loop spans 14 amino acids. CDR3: CASSAGGTNEKLFF. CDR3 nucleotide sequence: TGCGCCAGCAGCGCCGGGGGAACTAATGAAAAACTGTTTTTT.

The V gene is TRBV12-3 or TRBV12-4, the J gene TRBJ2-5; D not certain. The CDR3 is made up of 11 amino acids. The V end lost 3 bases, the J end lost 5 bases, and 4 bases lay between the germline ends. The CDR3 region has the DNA TGTGCCAGCAGTTTTTCGGAGACCCAGTACTTC. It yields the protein CASSFSETQYF.

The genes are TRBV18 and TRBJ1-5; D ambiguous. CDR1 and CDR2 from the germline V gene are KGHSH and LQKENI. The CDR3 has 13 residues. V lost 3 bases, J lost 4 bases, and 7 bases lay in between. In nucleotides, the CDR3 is TGTGCCAGCTCACCGACACATAATCAGCCCCAGCATTTT. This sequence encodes CASSPTHNQPQHF.

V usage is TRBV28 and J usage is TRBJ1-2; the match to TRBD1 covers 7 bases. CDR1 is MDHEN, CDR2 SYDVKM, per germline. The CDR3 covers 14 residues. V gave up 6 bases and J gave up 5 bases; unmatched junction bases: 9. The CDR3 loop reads CASRTTGTEYGYTF. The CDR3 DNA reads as TGTGCCAGCAGGACCACCGGGACAGAATATGGCTACACCTTC.

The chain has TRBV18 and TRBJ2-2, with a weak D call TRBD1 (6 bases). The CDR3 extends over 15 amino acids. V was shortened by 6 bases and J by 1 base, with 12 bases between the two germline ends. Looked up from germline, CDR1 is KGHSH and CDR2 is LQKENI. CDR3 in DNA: TGTGCCAGCTCTATCGACAGGAGGAACACCGGGGAGCTGTTTTTT. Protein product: CASSIDRRNTGELFF.

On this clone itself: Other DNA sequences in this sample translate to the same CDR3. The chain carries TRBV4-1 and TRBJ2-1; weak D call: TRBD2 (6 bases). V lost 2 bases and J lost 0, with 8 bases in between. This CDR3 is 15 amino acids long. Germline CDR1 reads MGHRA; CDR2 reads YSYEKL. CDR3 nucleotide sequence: TGCGCCAGCAGCCAACGGGGGAGCTCCTACAATGAGCAGTTCTTC. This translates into CASSQRGSSYNEQFF.

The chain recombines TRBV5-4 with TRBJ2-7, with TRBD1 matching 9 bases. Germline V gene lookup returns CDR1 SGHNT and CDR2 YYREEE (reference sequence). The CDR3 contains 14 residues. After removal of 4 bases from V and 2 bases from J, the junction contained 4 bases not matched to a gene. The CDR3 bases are TGTGCCAGCAGCCAAAGGACAGGGGCCTACGAGCAGTACTTC. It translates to CASSQRTGAYEQYF.

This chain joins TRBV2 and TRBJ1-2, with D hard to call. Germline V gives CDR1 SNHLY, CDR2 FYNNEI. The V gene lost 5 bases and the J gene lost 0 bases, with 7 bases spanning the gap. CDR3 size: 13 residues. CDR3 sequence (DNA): TGTGCCAGCAGTCCGGGAGCTAACTATGGCTACACCTTC. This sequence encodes CASSPGANYGYTF.

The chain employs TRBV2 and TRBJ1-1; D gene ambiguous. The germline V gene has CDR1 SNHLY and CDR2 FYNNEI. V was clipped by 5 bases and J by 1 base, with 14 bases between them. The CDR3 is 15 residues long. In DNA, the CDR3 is TGTGCCAGCAGTCACCCCGGACTGGGGAACACTGAAGCTTTCTTT. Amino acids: CASSHPGLGNTEAFF.

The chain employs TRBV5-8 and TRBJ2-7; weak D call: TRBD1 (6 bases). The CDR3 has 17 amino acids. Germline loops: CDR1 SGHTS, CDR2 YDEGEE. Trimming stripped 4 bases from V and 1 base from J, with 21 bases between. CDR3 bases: TGTGCCAGCAGCACCCGGACAGAAAAGAAGGGGTCCTACGAGCAGTACTTC. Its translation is CASSTRTEKKGSYEQYF.

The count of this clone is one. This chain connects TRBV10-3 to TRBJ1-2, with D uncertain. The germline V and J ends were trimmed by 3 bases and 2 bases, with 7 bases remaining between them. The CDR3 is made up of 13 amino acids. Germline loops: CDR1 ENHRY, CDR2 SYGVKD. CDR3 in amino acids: CAISEQTNYGYTF. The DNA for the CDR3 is TGTGCCATCAGTGAACAGACCAACTATGGCTACACCTTC.